What follows is one T cell receptor (beta chain) and its context. The sample comes from a study of cytomegalovirus exposure and HLA in healthy donors. The PCR used 60 Vbeta and 13 Jbeta primers. Sequencing was performed with immunoSEQ multiplex PCR; in TCRdb, only in-frame clones are kept and a portion is missing. Here the sample spans about 150,000 clones, about 86% being singletons. The sample was PBMCs. The sequence was collected from a woman aged 25-40 years in good health and CMV-seronegative.

The CDR3 protein is CASSLDITSGGLDSYEQYF. CDR3 nucleotide sequence: TGTGCCAGCAGCTTAGATATCACTAGCGGGGGCCTTGACTCCTACGAGCAGTACTTC. The chain is built from TRBV7-8 and TRBJ2-7, with 11 bases lining up with TRBD2. V trimming: 1 base; J trimming: 0 bases; junction bases outside the gene matches: 11. The CDR3 consists of 19 residues. Germline V CDR1 and CDR2: SGHVS, FQNEAQ.